The next 19 T cell receptor beta chains were all read from a single sample in a study of regulatory T cells in long-lasting Graves disease. Construction of the TCR beta libraries employed iRepertoire HTBI primers in conjunction with Arm-PCR of CDR3 regions. TCRdb processed the multiplex PCR reads anew with MiXCR; each CDR3 protein has one entry. Of under 800,000 distinct CDR3 sequences in the sample, roughly 15% were seen once. Indicated time point: newly diagnosed GD, antithyroid drugs for less than 3 months. Construction of the TCR library relied on RNA isolated from PBMCs. The same data also contributed to another study, on T cells in Graves' hyperthyroidism and ophthalmopathy.

Specimen: peripheral blood mononuclear cells (PBMCs), collected at new diagnosis, from a patient treated with antithyroid drugs. These receptors were collected from a woman aged 25 to 39 with Graves disease.

This clonotype was recorded many times. The V gene is TRBV15, the J gene TRBJ1-1; 8 bases line up with TRBD1. This CDR3 contains 15 residues. V was clipped by 1 base and J by 5 bases; unmatched bases: 6. Germline CDR1 LNHNV, CDR2 YYDKDF (reference sequence). DNA for the CDR3: TGTGCCACCAGCAGAGGGACAGGGTTCGGGACTGAAGCTTTCTTT. It is translated as CATSRGTGFGTEAFF.

This clonotype was picked up a small number of times. V usage is TRBV20-1 and J usage is TRBJ2-3, with 9 bases identical to TRBD2. Germline V lookup: CDR1 DFQATT, CDR2 SNEGSKA (reference sequence). The junction had 6 bases not matched to a gene; V was cut back by 6 bases and J by 2 bases. The CDR3 spans 14 residues. This CDR3 is CSARTSEYTDTQYF. CDR3 DNA: TGCAGTGCCCGGACTAGCGAGTACACAGATACGCAGTATTTT.

The rearrangement links TRBV28 to TRBJ2-4, with 9 bases aligning to TRBD1. The CDR3 is made up of 17 amino acids. V lost 10 bases to trimming and J lost 1 base; unmatched junction nucleotides: 14. The germline CDR1 and CDR2 sequences are MDHEN and SYDVKM. CDR3 amino acids: CATRQGVMLSAKNIQYF. As DNA, the CDR3 is TGTGCCACCCGACAGGGGGTTATGCTTTCGGCCAAAAACATTCAGTACTTC.

This clonotype was observed a few times. A junction end diverges from the germline sequence, so it may reflect a read error. V usage is TRBV7-9 and J usage is TRBJ1-3; D is perhaps TRBD1 (6 bases). Per the germline V gene, CDR1 is SEHNR and CDR2 is FQNEAQ (reference sequence). This CDR3 is built from 17 residues. The CDR3 DNA reads TGTGCCAGCAGCTCGCCCTTCAACGGGGGGCTAGGAAACACCATGTATTTT. This gives the protein CASSSPFNGGLGNTMYF. The variable domain in full, completed from reference TRBV7-9 and TRBJ1-3, reads DTGVSQNPRHKITKRGQNVTFRCDPISEHNRLYWYRQTLGQGPEFLTYFQNEAQLEKSRLLSDRFSAERPKGSFSTLEIQRTEQGDSAMYLCASSSPFNGGLGNTMYFGEGSWLTVV.

This clonotype was recorded many times. The rearrangement joins TRBV28 to TRBJ1-2, with TRBD1 as a possible D gene (6 bases). V gave up 7 bases and J gave up 7 bases, with 25 bases separating them. Germline V gene data show CDR1 as MDHEN and CDR2 as SYDVKM. This CDR3 contains 16 residues. The CDR3 nucleotides read TGTGCCAGCACGTTTCATCCCACAGGGACGCTGGGTGGCTACACCTTC. It is translated as CASTFHPTGTLGGYTF.

The rearrangement uses TRBV5-1 and TRBJ1-6; D is undetermined. The CDR3 has 13 amino acids. Germline-derived CDR1 and CDR2 are SGHRS and YFSETQ. With 0 bases removed from V and 10 bases from J, the gap between germline ends came to 8 bases. CDR3: CASSLASRSPLHF. CDR3 DNA: TGCGCCAGCAGCTTGGCCTCCAGGTCACCCCTCCACTTT.

Ten or more counts support this clonotype. V and J are TRBV29-1 and TRBJ1-2, with TRBD1 matching 11 bases. With 7 bases clipped from V and 1 base from J, the junction kept 2 bases outside the gene matches. Germline assignment: CDR1 SQVTM and CDR2 ANQGSEA. The CDR3 runs to 13 residues. The CDR3 DNA follows: TGCAGCGGGGGACAGGGGGTTAACTATGGCTACACCTTC. This gives the protein CSGGQGVNYGYTF.

This chain uses TRBV28 with TRBJ2-7; the D gene could be TRBD1 or TRBD2 (5 bases each). Germline V gene sequence: CDR1 MDHEN, CDR2 SYDVKM. The length of the CDR3 is 12 residues. V lost 9 bases to trimming and J lost 2 bases, with 11 bases between them. CDR3 amino acids: CASRGDPYEQYF. CDR3 coding DNA: TGTGCCAGTAGGGGAGATCCCTACGAGCAGTACTTC.

Turning to this clonotype: A much larger clone differs from this one at a single base, so this may be a read error. The J gene is TRBJ2-5, the V gene TRBV29-1; D is uncertain. CDR1 and CDR2 (germline): SQVTM, ANQGSEA. The CDR3 extends over 12 amino acids. Trimming shortened V by 6 bases and J by 5 bases, and 13 bases separated the two germline ends. The CDR3 nucleotides read TGCAGCGTGAAGCAGGACGGCGAGACCCAGTACTTC. It specifies CSVKQDGETQYF.

This clonotype was detected a few times. V and J are TRBV6-1 and TRBJ2-6; D is possibly TRBD1 (6 bases). This CDR3 has 17 amino acids. Looked up from germline, CDR1 is MNHNS and CDR2 is SASEGT. Trimming shortened V by 6 bases and J by 0 bases, and 15 bases separated the two germline ends. The CDR3 DNA reads TGTGCCAGCAGGTACACTACAGGGAGCTCTGGGGCCAACGTCCTGACTTTC. Translating gives CASRYTTGSSGANVLTF.

A single count supports this clonotype. V usage is TRBV28 and J usage is TRBJ1-1, with a possible D match to TRBD1 (5 bases). The CDR3 consists of 15 residues. V dropped 5 bases and J dropped 6 bases, with 19 bases sitting between them. Germline V gene sequence: CDR1 MDHEN, CDR2 SYDVKM. CDR3 in DNA: TGTGCCAGCAGTGCCCTGAGGGGCGCAACCCCTGAAGCTTTCTTT. Protein product: CASSALRGATPEAFF.

This clonotype was detected a few times. The chain's CDR3 is CASSLPLAGATYEQYF. The CDR3, as DNA: TGTGCCAGCAGTTTACCCCTAGCGGGAGCAACCTACGAGCAGTACTTC. This chain joins TRBV28 and TRBJ2-7; 10 nucleotides match TRBD2. The junction had 6 bases not matched to a gene; V was cut back by 2 bases and J by 2 bases. This CDR3 is built from 16 residues. Germline CDR1 reads MDHEN; CDR2 reads SYDVKM.

The V call is TRBV5-5, the J call TRBJ2-2; 10 nucleotides match TRBD2. CDR3 length equals 17 residues. J gave up 7 bases and V 0 bases, and 9 bases lay outside the gene matches. Germline V gene lookup returns CDR1 SGHKS and CDR2 YYEKEE (reference sequence). CDR3 DNA: TGTGCCAGCAGCTTGGAGGCTAGCGGGAGATCAGTCGGGGAGCTGTTTTTT. It yields the protein CASSLEASGRSVGELFF.

This clonotype was picked up many times. The chain recombines TRBV28 with TRBJ1-1; D is unclear. CDR1 and CDR2 (germline): MDHEN, SYDVKM. Trimming took 10 bases from V and 4 from J, leaving 16 bases between them. The CDR3 length is 13 residues. CDR3 sequence (DNA): TGTGCCACCGGGAGGGTTGTTGGCACTGAAGCTTTCTTT. This codes for CATGRVVGTEAFF.

This clonotype has at least ten counts. This rearrangement joins TRBV6-2 or TRBV6-3 to TRBJ2-2; the D gene is possibly TRBD1 (6 bases). V was clipped by 4 bases and J by 5 bases, with 11 bases between them. This CDR3 is 14 amino acids long. Germline lookup yields CDR1 MNHEY and CDR2 SVGEGT. This CDR3 reads CASSLRQETGELFF. The DNA for the CDR3 is TGTGCCAGCAGTTTAAGACAGGAAACCGGGGAGCTGTTTTTT.

This clonotype was seen at least ten times. V gene TRBV11-2 combines with J gene TRBJ2-7, with 9 bases that match TRBD1. Germline values: CDR1 SGHAT, CDR2 FQNNGV. The junction had 4 bases not matched to a gene; V was cut back by 0 bases and J by 7 bases. The CDR3 runs 14 residues. DNA of the CDR3: TGTGCCAGCAGCTTAGAGGGGACAGGGAGGGAGCAGTACTTC. It yields the protein CASSLEGTGREQYF.

Only a few counts were recorded for this clonotype. The V gene is TRBV7-2, the J gene TRBJ2-5; D is undetermined. Per the germline V gene, CDR1 is SGHTA and CDR2 is FQGNSA. The CDR3 extends over 13 amino acids. With 5 bases removed from V and 0 bases from J, the gap between germline ends came to 7 bases. The CDR3 spells CASSILDQETQYF. The CDR3 nucleotides are TGTGCCAGCAGCATCCTTGACCAAGAGACCCAGTACTTC.

The chain joins TRBV20-1 to TRBJ2-3; TRBD2 aligns across 13 bases. CDR1 is DFQATT and CDR2 is SNEGSKA in the germline V gene (reference sequence). The CDR3 runs 21 residues. Trimming removed 1 base from V and 2 bases from J; junction bases left unmatched: 18. The CDR3 bases are TGCAGTGCTAGAGGTATCCCCACTAGCGGGAGGGCCTCTCTAGCCACAGATACGCAGTATTTT. Translating gives CSARGIPTSGRASLATDTQYF.

This clonotype was seen ten or more times. The V call is TRBV11-2, the J call TRBJ1-4; TRBD1 might be the D (6 bases). The CDR3 consists of 17 residues. V gave up 1 base and J gave up 2 bases, with 14 bases separating them. Germline V lookup: CDR1 SGHAT, CDR2 FQNNGV. The CDR3 DNA reads TGTGCCAGCAGCTTAGCGCCGCAGGGGATTACTAATGAAAAACTGTTTTTT. Translating it yields CASSLAPQGITNEKLFF.